The next 27 T cell receptor beta chains were all read from a single sample in a study of blood T cell repertoires in COVID-19. Generated by immunoSEQ multiplex PCR, the TCRdb table keeps only in-frame clones and is missing some. The data hold 200,000 to 250,000 clones, with 84% observed a single time. The sequenced material came from peripheral blood. The receptors derive from a man aged 50 to 59 with active or convalescent COVID-19.

The gene calls are TRBV7-9 and TRBJ1-2; 10 bases agree with TRBD1. J was trimmed by 8 bases and V by 4 bases; bases with no gene match: 7. Germline V lookup: CDR1 SEHNR, CDR2 FQNEAQ (reference sequence). This CDR3 has 14 amino acids. CDR3 sequence (DNA): TGTGCCAGCAGCTCCGCCGGGACAGGGGACGGCTACACCTTC. Translated: CASSSAGTGDGYTF.

The gene calls are TRBV19 and TRBJ2-1; the match to TRBD2 covers 14 bases. J was trimmed by 7 bases and V by 5 bases; bases with no gene match: 10. The CDR3 extends over 17 amino acids. Germline CDR1 and CDR2: LNHDA and SQIVND (reference sequence). Here the CDR3 reads CASSYYGTSGSSNEQFF. CDR3 nucleotide sequence: TGTGCCAGTAGTTACTACGGGACTAGCGGGAGTTCAAATGAGCAGTTCTTC.

The V gene is TRBV27, the J gene TRBJ1-2, with D unresolved. V dropped 0 bases and J dropped 6 bases, with 14 bases sitting between them. Germline V gene sequence: CDR1 MNHEY, CDR2 SMNVEV (reference sequence). The CDR3 has 15 amino acids. For the CDR3, the DNA is TGTGCCAGCAGTTTATCTGAGGGTGTTGGCCATGGCTACACCTTC. Translating it yields CASSLSEGVGHGYTF.

This clone was recorded once. The chain links TRBV7-5 to TRBJ2-7; the DNA was not used to check the table's D call, TRBD1. TRBV7-5 has pseudogene status. The CDR3 is made up of 15 amino acids. CDR3 sequence: CVRSQRARGDYEQYF. The CDR3 region has the DNA TGTGTCAGAAGCCAGAGGGCCAGGGGCGATTACGAGCAGTACTTC.

The genes are TRBV4-3 and TRBJ1-1; the match to TRBD1 covers 7 bases. V shed 4 bases and J 3 bases; nucleotides not matched to a gene: 11. The CDR3 length is 16 residues. Germline V CDR1 and CDR2: LGHNA, YSLEER. CDR3 nucleotides: TGCGCCAGCAGCCGAACAGCCCAGGGGGGTTACACTGAAGCTTTCTTT. Its translation is CASSRTAQGGYTEAFF.

The chain recombines TRBV7-2 with TRBJ2-5; possible D gene TRBD2, 5 bases. V was cut by 4 bases and J by 4 bases, with 16 bases left in between. The germline CDR1 and CDR2 sequences are SGHTA and FQGNSA. The CDR3 is 15 residues long. The CDR3 nucleotides are TGTGCCAGCAGCTCCCCCTCGGGTGAGGGAGAGACCCAGTACTTC. Translation gives CASSSPSGEGETQYF. Variable domain in full (rest from reference TRBV7-2 and TRBJ2-5): GAGVSQSPSNKVTEKGKDVELRCDPISGHTALYWYRQSLGQGLEFLIYFQGNSAPDKSGLPSDRFSAERTGGSVSTLTIQRTQQEDSAVYLCASSSPSGEGETQYFGPGTRLLVL.

This rearrangement joins TRBV27 to TRBJ1-2; TRBD1 matches at 8 bases. Germline CDR1 and CDR2: MNHEY and SMNVEV (reference sequence). The length of the CDR3 is 14 residues. V dropped 6 bases and J dropped 4; count of bases not matched to a gene: 7. CDR3: CASRGQGSSYGYTF. The CDR3 DNA is TGTGCCAGCAGAGGACAGGGTTCGAGCTATGGCTACACCTTC.

V and J are TRBV9 and TRBJ1-2; 12 positions agree with TRBD1. In germline, CDR1 is SGDLS, CDR2 YYNGEE. The trim removed 3 bases at V and 5 bases at J, leaving 8 bases unmatched. The CDR3 is 16 residues long. CDR3 sequence reads: CASSEPGQGANYGYTF. CDR3 nucleotide sequence: TGTGCCAGCAGCGAACCGGGACAGGGGGCCAATTATGGCTACACCTTC.

The chain couples TRBV3-1 (or the pseudogene TRBV3-2) to TRBJ1-1, with a possible D match to TRBD1 (6 bases). Germline values: CDR1 LGHDT, CDR2 YNNKEL (reference sequence). CDR3 length: 13 residues. The ends were cut back, 3 bases at V and 9 bases at J, with 14 bases in the middle. The CDR3 loop is CASSQTDQGQAFF. The DNA of the CDR3 is TGTGCCAGCAGCCAGACCGACCAGGGGCAAGCTTTCTTT.

This clone has more than one count but fewer than ten. The V and J genes are TRBV5-1 and TRBJ1-1; 9 nucleotides line up with TRBD1. The germline V gene encodes CDR1 SGHRS and CDR2 YFSETQ. The CDR3 runs to 14 residues. The V gene end was trimmed by 0 bases and the J gene end by 6 bases; junction bases not matched to a gene: 3. For the CDR3, the DNA is TGCGCCAGCAGCTTGGGGACAGGGGCGGCTGAAGCTTTCTTT. Its protein product is CASSLGTGAAEAFF.

This sequence joins TRBV19 and TRBJ2-1; TRBD2 agrees at 8 bases. This CDR3 has 15 amino acids. Germline values: CDR1 LNHDA, CDR2 SQIVND (reference sequence). Germline trimming cut 7 bases from V and 4 bases from J; bases unmatched to any gene: 9. As DNA, the CDR3 is TGTGCCAGTAACCCTTCTAGCGGGCCTTACAATGAGCAGTTCTTC. Protein sequence: CASNPSSGPYNEQFF.

The chain couples TRBV9 to TRBJ2-1, with 8 bases lining up with TRBD2. CDR3 length: 17 residues. CDR1 SGDLS and CDR2 YYNGEE come from the germline V gene. The V segment lost 4 bases and the J segment 4 bases; nucleotides outside the gene matches: 13. CDR3 region: CASSSRGGTTSYNEQFF. The CDR3 DNA is TGTGCCAGCAGCTCCCGGGGGGGGACTACAAGTTACAATGAGCAGTTCTTC.

The chain recombines TRBV19 with TRBJ2-7; possible D gene TRBD1, 6 bases. Trimming removed 6 bases from V and 0 bases from J, with 15 bases in between. This CDR3 has 15 residues. CDR1 and CDR2 (germline): LNHDA, SQIVND (reference sequence). In nucleotides, the CDR3 is TGTGCCAGTAGCTATAGGACAGAGAGCTCCTACGAGCAGTACTTC. Its protein is CASSYRTESSYEQYF.

The gene calls are TRBV7-9 and TRBJ2-2; 7 nucleotides line up with TRBD1. The CDR3 sequence is 14 residues long. CDR1 SEHNR and CDR2 FQNEAQ come from the germline V gene (reference sequence). V dropped 5 bases and J dropped 4; count of bases not matched to a gene: 4. CDR3 sequence (DNA): TGTGCCAGCAGCAAACAGGGGCGCACCGGGGAGCTGTTTTTT. Protein: CASSKQGRTGELFF.

The chain employs TRBV5-1 and TRBJ2-1; D is unresolved. From germline, CDR1 is SGHRS and CDR2 YFSETQ. The CDR3 is 12 amino acids. Trimming cost V 4 bases and J 5 bases, with 7 bases left between them. In DNA, the CDR3 is TGCGCCAGCAGCGACCTAGACAATGAGCAGTTCTTC. Translating gives CASSDLDNEQFF.

With respect to this clone: Its ends do not fully match the called genes, so a read error is possible. The rearrangement joins TRBV18 to TRBJ2-2, with TRBD1 identical over 7 bases. Germline V gene data show CDR1 as KGHSH and CDR2 as LQKENI. The CDR3 runs to 16 residues. Here the CDR3 DNA reads TGTGCCAGCTCACCAAATACACAGGGGAACGCCGGGGAGCTGTTTTTT. Its protein product is CASSPNTQGNAGELFF.

This chain uses TRBV28 with TRBJ1-1; a possible D gene is TRBD1 (5 bases). CDR1 is MDHEN and CDR2 is SYDVKM in the germline V gene. Trimming cost V 6 bases and J 1 base, with 12 bases left between them. The CDR3 runs 14 residues. CDR3 coding DNA: TGTGCCAGCAGCAGGACAAGGGCGAACACTGAAGCTTTCTTT. Its translation is CASSRTRANTEAFF.

The gene calls are TRBV3-1 (or the pseudogene TRBV3-2) and TRBJ2-3; TRBD2 agrees at 9 bases. V dropped 2 bases and J dropped 3; count of bases not matched to a gene: 3. The V gene's germline CDR1 is LGHDT and CDR2 YNNKEL (reference sequence). The CDR3 totals 15 residues. Here the CDR3 reads CASSQYSGGTDTQYF. The CDR3 region has the DNA TGTGCCAGCAGCCAATATAGCGGGGGAACAGATACGCAGTATTTT.

This rearrangement joins TRBV6-2 or TRBV6-3 to TRBJ2-7; perhaps TRBD1 as D (6 bases). This CDR3 is 12 amino acids long. The V end lost 4 bases, the J end lost 3 bases, and 7 bases lay between the germline ends. CDR1 and CDR2 (germline): MNHEY, SVGEGT. The CDR3 DNA is TGTGCCAGCAGTTTGGACAGCTACGAGCAGTACGTC. Residues: CASSLDSYEQYV.

The chain uses TRBV11-2 and TRBJ2-2; D uncertain. CDR3 length: 16 residues. Trimming took off 5 bases at V and 3 bases at J, with 16 bases between the two ends. CDR1 is SGHAT and CDR2 is FQNNGV in the germline V gene. The CDR3: CASSPTDSTYTGELFF. The CDR3 DNA follows: TGTGCCAGCAGCCCAACCGACTCAACATACACCGGGGAGCTGTTTTTT.

This chain uses TRBV28 with TRBJ1-3, with 12 bases that match TRBD1. The CDR3 runs to 19 residues. The ends lost 6 bases at V and 4 bases at J; junction bases unmatched: 16. Germline-derived CDR1 and CDR2 are MDHEN and SYDVKM. The CDR3 region is CASSPSPGTGGLGGNTIYF. CDR3 DNA: TGTGCCAGCAGCCCGTCCCCCGGGACAGGGGGCCTTGGAGGAAACACCATATATTTT.

Details on this clone: At the DNA level, this CDR3 is encoded by other sequences in the same sample as well. J is TRBJ2-3 and V is TRBV7-3; 8 bases are shared with TRBD1. CDR1 SGHTA and CDR2 FQGTGA come from the germline V gene. The ends lost 4 bases at V and 3 bases at J; junction bases unmatched: 3. There are 14 residues in the CDR3. The CDR3 nucleotides are TGTGCCAGCAGCTCCGGACAGGGAACAGATACGCAGTATTTT. Translating it yields CASSSGQGTDTQYF.

The rearrangement joins TRBV7-8 to TRBJ2-1; 7 nucleotides match TRBD2. There are 14 residues in the CDR3. The V gene end was trimmed by 5 bases and the J gene end by 9 bases; junction bases not matched to a gene: 10. Germline CDR1 reads SGHVS; CDR2 reads FQNEAQ. The CDR3 protein is CASSLRDYHGEQFF. The CDR3 nucleotides read TGTGCCAGCAGCCTCCGGGACTACCACGGTGAGCAGTTCTTC.

V usage is TRBV2 and J usage is TRBJ2-3; 11 bases line up with TRBD2. V trimming: 4 bases; J trimming: 5 bases; junction bases outside the gene matches: 5. Germline loops: CDR1 SNHLY, CDR2 FYNNEI. This CDR3 region has 15 residues. CDR3 nucleotide sequence: TGTGCCAGCAGTGGCACTAGCGGGAGTGGAGATACGCAGTATTTT. This gives the protein CASSGTSGSGDTQYF.

This chain uses TRBV6-1 with TRBJ2-3; 10 bases line up with TRBD2. The CDR3 is 17 amino acids. Trimming took 0 bases from V and 3 from J; bases not matched to a gene: 6. The germline gives CDR1 MNHNS, CDR2 SASEGT. In DNA form, the CDR3 reads TGTGCCAGCAGTGAAGCTCCAGCGGGGGGGCCAACAGATACGCAGTATTTT. It is translated as CASSEAPAGGPTDTQYF.

The chain links TRBV7-9 to TRBJ1-1, with D tentatively TRBD1 (5 bases). The CDR3 loop spans 15 amino acids. Trimming removed 0 bases from V and 2 bases from J, with 10 bases in between. From germline, CDR1 is SEHNR and CDR2 FQNEAQ (reference sequence). CDR3 DNA: TGTGCCAGCAGCTTAGCGGGGAGGGGCAACACTGAAGCTTTCTTT. Its protein product is CASSLAGRGNTEAFF.

The V gene is TRBV9, the J gene TRBJ2-1, with 7 bases matching TRBD2. Losses at the gene ends were 0 bases for V and 9 bases for J; bases not matched to a gene: 3. Germline CDR1 and CDR2: SGDLS and YYNGEE. The CDR3 spans 13 residues. The CDR3 DNA reads as TGTGCCAGCAGCGTAGGACTAGCCGGTGAGCAGTTCTTC. As protein: CASSVGLAGEQFF. Using reference TRBV9 and TRBJ2-1 for the parts outside the CDR3, the full variable domain is DSGVTQTPKHLITATGQRVTLRCSPRSGDLSVYWYQQSLDQGLQFLIQYYNGEERAKGNILERFSAQQFPDLHSELNLSSLELGDSALYFCASSVGLAGEQFFGPGTRLTVL.